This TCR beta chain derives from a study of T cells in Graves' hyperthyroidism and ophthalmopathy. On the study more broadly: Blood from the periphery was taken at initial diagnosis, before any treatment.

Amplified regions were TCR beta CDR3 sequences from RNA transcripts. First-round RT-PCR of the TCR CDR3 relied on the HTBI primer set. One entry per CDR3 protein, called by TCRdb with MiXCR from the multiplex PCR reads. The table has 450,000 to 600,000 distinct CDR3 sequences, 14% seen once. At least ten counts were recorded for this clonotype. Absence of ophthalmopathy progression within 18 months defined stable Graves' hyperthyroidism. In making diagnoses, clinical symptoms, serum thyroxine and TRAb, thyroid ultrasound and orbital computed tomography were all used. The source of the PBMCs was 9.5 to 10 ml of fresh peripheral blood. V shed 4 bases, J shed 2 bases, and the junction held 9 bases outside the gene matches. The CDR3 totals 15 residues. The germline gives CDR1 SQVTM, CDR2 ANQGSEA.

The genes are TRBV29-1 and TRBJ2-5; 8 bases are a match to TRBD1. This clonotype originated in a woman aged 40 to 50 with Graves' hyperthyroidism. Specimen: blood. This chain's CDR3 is CSVVGRQGRQETQYF. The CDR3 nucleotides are TGCAGCGTTGTGGGGAGACAGGGGCGTCAAGAGACCCAGTACTTC. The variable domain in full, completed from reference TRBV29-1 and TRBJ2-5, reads SAVISQKPSRDICQRGTSLTIQCQVDSQVTMMFWYRQQPGQSLTLIATANQGSEATYESGFVIDKFPISRPNLTFSTLTVSNMSPEDSSIYLCSVVGRQGRQETQYFGPGTRLLVL.